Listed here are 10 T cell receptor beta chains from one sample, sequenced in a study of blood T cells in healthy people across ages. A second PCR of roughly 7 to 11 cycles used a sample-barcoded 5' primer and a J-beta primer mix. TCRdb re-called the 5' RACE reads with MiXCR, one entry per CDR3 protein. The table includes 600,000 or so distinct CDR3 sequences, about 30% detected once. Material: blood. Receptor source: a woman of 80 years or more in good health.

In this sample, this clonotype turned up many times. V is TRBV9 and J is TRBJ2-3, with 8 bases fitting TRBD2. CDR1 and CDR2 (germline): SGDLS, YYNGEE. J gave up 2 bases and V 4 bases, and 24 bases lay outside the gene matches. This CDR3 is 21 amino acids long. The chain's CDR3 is CASSPDLWASGFHRATDTQYF. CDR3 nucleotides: TGTGCCAGCAGCCCTGACCTTTGGGCTAGCGGGTTTCACCGCGCCACAGATACGCAGTATTTT.

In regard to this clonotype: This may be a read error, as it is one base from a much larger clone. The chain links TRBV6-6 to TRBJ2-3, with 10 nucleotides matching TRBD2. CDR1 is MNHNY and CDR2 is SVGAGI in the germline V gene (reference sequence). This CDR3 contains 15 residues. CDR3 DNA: TGTGTCAGCAGAAGTAGCGGGGGGAGCACAGATACGCAGTATTTT. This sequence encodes CVSRSSGGSTDTQYF.

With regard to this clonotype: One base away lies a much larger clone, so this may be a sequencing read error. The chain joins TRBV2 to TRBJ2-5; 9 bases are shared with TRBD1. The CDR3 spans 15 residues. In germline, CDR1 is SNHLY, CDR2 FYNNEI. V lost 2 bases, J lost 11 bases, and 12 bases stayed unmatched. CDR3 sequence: CASSEPGQGRGEQYF. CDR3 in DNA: TGTGCCAGCAGTGAACCGGGACAGGGCCGTGGGGAGCAGTACTTC.

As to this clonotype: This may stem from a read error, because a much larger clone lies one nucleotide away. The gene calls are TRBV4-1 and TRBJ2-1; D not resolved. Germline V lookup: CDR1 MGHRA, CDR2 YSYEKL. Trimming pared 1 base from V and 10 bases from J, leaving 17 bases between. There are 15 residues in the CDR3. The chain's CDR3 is CASSQVLGSSYEQFF. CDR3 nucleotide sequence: TGCGCCAGCAGCCAAGTTTTGGGGTCCTCCTACGAGCAGTTCTTC.

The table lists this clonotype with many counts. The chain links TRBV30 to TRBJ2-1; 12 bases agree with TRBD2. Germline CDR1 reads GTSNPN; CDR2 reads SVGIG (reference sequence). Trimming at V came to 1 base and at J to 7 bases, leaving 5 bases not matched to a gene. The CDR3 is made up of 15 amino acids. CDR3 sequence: CAWSAGLAGKNEQFF. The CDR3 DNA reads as TGTGCCTGGAGTGCCGGACTAGCGGGGAAGAATGAGCAGTTCTTC.

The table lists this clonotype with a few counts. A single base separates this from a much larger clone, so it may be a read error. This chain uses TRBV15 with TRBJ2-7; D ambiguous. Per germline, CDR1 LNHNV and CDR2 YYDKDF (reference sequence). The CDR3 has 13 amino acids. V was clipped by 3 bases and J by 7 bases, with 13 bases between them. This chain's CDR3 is CATSSARGNEQYF. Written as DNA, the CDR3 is TGTGCCACCAGCAGCGCTCGAGGCAATGAGCAGTACTTC.

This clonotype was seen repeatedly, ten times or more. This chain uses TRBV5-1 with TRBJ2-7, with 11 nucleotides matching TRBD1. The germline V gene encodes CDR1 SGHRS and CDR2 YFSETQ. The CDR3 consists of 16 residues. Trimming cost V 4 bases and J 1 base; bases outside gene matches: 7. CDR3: CASSPRDRGVSYEQYF. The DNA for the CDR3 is TGCGCCAGCAGCCCCCGGGACAGGGGGGTTTCCTACGAGCAGTACTTC.

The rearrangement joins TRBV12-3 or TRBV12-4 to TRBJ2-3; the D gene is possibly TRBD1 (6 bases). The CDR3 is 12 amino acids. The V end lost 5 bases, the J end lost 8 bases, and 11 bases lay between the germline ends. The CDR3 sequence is CASSVGAGTQYF. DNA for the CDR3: TGTGCCAGCAGTGTGGGGGCAGGTACGCAGTATTTT.

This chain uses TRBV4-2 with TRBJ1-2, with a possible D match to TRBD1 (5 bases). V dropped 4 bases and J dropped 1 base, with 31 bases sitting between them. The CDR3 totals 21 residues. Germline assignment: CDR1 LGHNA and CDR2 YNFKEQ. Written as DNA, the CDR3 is TGTGCCAGCAGCCGGCAGAACCCCGGCGGGACTCCCAGGGAGGGTAACTATGGCTACACCTTC. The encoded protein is CASSRQNPGGTPREGNYGYTF.

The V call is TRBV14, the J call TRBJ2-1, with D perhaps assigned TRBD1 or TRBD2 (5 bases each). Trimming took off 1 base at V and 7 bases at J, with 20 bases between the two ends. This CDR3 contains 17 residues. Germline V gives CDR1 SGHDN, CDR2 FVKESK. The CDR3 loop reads CASSQGGPGDWGNEQFF. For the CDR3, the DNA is TGTGCCAGCAGCCAAGGAGGTCCTGGGGATTGGGGGAATGAGCAGTTCTTC.